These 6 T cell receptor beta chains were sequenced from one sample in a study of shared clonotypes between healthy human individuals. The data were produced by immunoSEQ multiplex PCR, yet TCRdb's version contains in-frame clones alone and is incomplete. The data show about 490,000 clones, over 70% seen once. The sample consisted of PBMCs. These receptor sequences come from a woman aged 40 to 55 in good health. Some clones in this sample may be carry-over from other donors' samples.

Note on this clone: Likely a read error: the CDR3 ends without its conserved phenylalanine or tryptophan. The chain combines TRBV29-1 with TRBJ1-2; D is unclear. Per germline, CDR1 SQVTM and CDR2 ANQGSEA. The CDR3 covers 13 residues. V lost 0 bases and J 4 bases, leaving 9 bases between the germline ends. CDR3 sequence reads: CSVEDSSVYGYTL. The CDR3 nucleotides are TGCAGCGTTGAAGATAGCTCAGTCTATGGCTACACCTTA.

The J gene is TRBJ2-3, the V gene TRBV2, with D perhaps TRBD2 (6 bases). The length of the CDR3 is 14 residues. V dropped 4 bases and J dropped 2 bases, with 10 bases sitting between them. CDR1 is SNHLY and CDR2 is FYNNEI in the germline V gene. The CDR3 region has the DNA TGTGCCAGCAGTGGACTAGACCCCACAGATACGCAGTATTTT. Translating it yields CASSGLDPTDTQYF.

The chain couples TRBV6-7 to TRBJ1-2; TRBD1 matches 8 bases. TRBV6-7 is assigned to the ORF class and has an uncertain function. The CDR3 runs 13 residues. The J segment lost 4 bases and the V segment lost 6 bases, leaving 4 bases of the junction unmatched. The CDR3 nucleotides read TGTGCCAGCAGCCTCGACAGGGGCTATGGCTACACCTTC. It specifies CASSLDRGYGYTF.

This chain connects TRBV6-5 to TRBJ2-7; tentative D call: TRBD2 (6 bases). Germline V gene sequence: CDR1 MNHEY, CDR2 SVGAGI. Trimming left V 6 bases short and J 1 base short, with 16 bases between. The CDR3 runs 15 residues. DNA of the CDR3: TGTGCCAGCAGCCCCGGGGAGGTTAAATCCTACGAGCAGTACTTC. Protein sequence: CASSPGEVKSYEQYF.

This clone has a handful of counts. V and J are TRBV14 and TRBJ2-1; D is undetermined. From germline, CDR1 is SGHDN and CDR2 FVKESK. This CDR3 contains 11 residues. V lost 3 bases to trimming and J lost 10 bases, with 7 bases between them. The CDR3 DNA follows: TGTGCCAGCAGCCAGCGGATAGAGCAGTTCTTC. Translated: CASSQRIEQFF.

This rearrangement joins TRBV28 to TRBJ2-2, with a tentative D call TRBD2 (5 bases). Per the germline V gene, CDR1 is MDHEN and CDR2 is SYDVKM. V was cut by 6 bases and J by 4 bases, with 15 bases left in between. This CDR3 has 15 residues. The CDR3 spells CASSRTTGITGELFF. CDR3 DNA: TGTGCCAGCAGCAGGACCACGGGGATCACCGGGGAGCTGTTTTTT.